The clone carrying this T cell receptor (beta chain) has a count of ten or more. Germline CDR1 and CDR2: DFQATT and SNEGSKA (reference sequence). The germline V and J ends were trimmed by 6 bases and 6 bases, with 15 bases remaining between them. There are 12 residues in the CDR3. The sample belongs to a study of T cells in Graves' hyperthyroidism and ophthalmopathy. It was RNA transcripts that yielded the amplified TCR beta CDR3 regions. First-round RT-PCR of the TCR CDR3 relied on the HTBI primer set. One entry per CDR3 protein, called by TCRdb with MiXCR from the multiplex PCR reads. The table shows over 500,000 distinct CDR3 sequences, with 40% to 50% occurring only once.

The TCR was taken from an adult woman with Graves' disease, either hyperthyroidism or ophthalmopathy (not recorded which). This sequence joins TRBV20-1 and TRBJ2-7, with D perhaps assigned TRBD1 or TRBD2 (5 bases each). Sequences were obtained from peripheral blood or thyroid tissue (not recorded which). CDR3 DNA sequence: TGCAGTGCCCTGGGGGTAGCATTCGAGCAGTACTTC. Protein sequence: CSALGVAFEQYF.